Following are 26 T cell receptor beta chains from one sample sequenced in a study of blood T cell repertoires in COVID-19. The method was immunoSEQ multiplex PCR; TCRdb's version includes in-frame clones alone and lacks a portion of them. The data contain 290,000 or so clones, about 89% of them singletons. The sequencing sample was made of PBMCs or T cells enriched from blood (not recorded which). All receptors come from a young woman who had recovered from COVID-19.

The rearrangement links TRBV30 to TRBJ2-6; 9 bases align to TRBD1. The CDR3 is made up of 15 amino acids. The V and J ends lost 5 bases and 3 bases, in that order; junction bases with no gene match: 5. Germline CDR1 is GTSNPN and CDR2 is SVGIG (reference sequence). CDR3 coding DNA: TGTGCCTGGGACAGGGGGTATGGTGGGGCCAACGTCCTGACTTTC. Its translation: CAWDRGYGGANVLTF. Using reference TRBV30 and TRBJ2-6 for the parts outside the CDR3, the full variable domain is SQTIHQWPATLVQPVGSPLSLECTVEGTSNPNLYWYRQAAGRGLQLLFYSVGIGQISSEVPQNLSASRPQDRQFILSSKKLLLSDSGFYLCAWDRGYGGANVLTFGAGSRLTVL.

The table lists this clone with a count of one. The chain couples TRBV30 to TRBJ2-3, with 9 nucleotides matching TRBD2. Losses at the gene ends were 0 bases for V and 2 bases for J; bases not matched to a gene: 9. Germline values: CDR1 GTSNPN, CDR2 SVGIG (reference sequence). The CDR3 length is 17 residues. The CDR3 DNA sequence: TGTGCCTGGAGTGTAGTGTTGGCTAGCGGGGCCACAGATACGCAGTATTTT. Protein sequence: CAWSVVLASGATDTQYF. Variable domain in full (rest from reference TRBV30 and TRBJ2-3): SQTIHQWPATLVQPVGSPLSLECTVEGTSNPNLYWYRQAAGRGLQLLFYSVGIGQISSEVPQNLSASRPQDRQFILSSKKLLLSDSGFYLCAWSVVLASGATDTQYFGPGTRLTVL.

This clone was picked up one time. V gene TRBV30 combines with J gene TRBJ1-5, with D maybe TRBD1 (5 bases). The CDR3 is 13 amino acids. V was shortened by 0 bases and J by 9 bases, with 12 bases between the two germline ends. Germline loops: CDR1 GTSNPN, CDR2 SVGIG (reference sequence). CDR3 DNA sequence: TGTGCCTGGAGTGTGGAGGGGCGGGGGCCCCAGCATTTT. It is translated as CAWSVEGRGPQHF. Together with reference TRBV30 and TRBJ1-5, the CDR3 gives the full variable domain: SQTIHQWPATLVQPVGSPLSLECTVEGTSNPNLYWYRQAAGRGLQLLFYSVGIGQISSEVPQNLSASRPQDRQFILSSKKLLLSDSGFYLCAWSVEGRGPQHFGDGTRLSIL.

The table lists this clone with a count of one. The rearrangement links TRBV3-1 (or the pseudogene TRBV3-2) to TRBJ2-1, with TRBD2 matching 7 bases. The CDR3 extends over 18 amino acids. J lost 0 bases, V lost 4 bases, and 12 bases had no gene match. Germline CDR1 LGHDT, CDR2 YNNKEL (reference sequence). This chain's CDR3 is CASSLSAGADHSYNEQFF. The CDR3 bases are TGTGCCAGCAGCCTTTCGGCGGGAGCGGACCACTCCTACAATGAGCAGTTCTTC.

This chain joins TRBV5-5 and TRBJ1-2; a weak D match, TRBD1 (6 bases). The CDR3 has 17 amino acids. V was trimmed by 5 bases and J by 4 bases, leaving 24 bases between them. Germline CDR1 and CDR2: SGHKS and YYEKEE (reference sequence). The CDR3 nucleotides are TGTGCCAGCAGTCCGTCGTCAGGGGCCGCCTCCATCTATGGCTACACCTTC. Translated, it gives CASSPSSGAASIYGYTF.

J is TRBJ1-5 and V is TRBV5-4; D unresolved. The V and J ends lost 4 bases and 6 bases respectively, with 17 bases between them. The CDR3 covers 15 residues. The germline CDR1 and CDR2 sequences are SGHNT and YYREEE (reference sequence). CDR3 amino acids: CASSPMPGESQPQHF. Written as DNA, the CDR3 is TGTGCCAGCAGCCCCATGCCTGGGGAGAGTCAGCCCCAGCATTTT.

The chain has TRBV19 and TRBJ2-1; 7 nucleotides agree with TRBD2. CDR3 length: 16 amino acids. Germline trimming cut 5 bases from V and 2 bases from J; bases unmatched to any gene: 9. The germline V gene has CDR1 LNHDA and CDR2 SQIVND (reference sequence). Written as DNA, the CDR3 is TGTGCCAGTAGTCTTCTCGCGGGGGAACCCTACAATGAGCAGTTCTTC. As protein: CASSLLAGEPYNEQFF. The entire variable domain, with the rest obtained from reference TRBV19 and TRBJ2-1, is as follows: DGGITQSPKYLFRKEGQNVTLSCEQNLNHDAMYWYRQDPGQGLRLIYYSQIVNDFQKGDIAEGYSVSREKKESFPLTVTSAQKNPTAFYLCASSLLAGEPYNEQFFGPGTRLTVL.

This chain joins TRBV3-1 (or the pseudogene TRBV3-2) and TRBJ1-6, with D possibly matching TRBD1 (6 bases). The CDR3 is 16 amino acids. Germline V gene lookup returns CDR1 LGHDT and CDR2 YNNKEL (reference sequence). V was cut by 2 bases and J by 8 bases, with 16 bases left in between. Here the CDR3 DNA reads TGTGCCAGCAGCCAAATCCTAGACAGGACATATTCACCCCTCCACTTT. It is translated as CASSQILDRTYSPLHF.

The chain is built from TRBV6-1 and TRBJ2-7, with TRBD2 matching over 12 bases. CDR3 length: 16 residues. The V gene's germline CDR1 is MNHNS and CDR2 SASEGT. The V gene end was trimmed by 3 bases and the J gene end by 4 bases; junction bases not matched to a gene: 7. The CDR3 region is CASSESLAGGPYEQYF. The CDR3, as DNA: TGTGCCAGCAGTGAGTCTCTAGCGGGAGGGCCTTACGAGCAGTACTTC.

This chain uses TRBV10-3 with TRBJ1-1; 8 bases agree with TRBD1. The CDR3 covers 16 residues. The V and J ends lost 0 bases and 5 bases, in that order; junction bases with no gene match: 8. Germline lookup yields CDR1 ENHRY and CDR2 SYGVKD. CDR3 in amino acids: CAISESGQGRGTEAFF. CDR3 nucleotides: TGTGCCATCAGTGAGTCTGGACAGGGAAGGGGTACTGAAGCTTTCTTT.

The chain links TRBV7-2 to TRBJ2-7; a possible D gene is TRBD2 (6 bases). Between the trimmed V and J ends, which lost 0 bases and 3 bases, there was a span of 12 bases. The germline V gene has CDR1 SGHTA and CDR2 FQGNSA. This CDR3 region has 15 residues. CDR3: CASSLAPGRYYEQYF. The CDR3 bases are TGTGCCAGCAGCTTAGCTCCAGGGAGGTACTACGAGCAGTACTTC.

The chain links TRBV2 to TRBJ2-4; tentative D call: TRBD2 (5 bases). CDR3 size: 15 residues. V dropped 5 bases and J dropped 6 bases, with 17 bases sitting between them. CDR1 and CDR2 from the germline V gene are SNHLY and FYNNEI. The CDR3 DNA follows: TGTGCCAGCAGTCAGATCCCTCTAGGAGGAAACATTCAGTACTTC. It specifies CASSQIPLGGNIQYF.

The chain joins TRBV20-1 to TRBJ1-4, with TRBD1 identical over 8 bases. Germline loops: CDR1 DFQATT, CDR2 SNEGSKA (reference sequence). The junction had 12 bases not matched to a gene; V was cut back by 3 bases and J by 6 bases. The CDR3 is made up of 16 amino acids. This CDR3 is CSASQGALGWDEKLFF. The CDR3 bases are TGCAGTGCTAGTCAGGGGGCGCTGGGTTGGGATGAAAAACTGTTTTTT.

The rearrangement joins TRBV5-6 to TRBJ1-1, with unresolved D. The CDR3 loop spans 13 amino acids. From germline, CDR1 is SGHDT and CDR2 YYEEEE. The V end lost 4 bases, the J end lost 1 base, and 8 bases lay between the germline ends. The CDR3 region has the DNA TGTGCCAGCAGCGACCCAGGGAACACTGAAGCTTTCTTT. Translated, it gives CASSDPGNTEAFF.

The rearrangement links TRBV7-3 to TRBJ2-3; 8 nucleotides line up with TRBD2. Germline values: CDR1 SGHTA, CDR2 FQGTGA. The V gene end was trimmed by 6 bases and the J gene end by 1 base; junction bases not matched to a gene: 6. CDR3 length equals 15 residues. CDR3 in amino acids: CASSRSGIGTDTQYF. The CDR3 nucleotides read TGTGCCAGCAGTCGTAGCGGGATTGGCACAGATACGCAGTATTTT.

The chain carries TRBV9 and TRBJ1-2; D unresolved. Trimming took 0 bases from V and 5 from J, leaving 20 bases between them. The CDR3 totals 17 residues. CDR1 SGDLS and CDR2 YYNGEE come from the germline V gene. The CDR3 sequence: CASSVATSDARHYGYTF. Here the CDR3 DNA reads TGTGCCAGCAGCGTAGCAACGTCCGACGCGAGACATTATGGCTACACCTTC.

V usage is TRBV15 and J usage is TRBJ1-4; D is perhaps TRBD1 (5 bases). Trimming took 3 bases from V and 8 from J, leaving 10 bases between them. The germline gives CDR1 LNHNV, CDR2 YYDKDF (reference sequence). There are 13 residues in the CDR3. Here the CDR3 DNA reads TGTGCCACCAGCAGGGGGAAGGGGGAAAAACTGTTTTTT. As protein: CATSRGKGEKLFF.

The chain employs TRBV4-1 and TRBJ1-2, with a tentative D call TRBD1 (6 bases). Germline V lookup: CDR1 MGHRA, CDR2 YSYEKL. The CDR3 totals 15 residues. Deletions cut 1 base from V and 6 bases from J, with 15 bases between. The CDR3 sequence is CASSQGYGQRDGYTF. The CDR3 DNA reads TGCGCCAGCAGCCAAGGCTACGGACAGCGCGATGGCTACACCTTC.

The CDR3 nucleotides are TGTGCTACTACAGGGGATTTTATCGGCTACACCTTC. It encodes CATTGDFIGYTF. The J gene is TRBJ1-2, the V gene TRBV10-3, with 7 nucleotides matching TRBD1. The CDR3 is 12 amino acids. Germline lookup yields CDR1 ENHRY and CDR2 SYGVKD.

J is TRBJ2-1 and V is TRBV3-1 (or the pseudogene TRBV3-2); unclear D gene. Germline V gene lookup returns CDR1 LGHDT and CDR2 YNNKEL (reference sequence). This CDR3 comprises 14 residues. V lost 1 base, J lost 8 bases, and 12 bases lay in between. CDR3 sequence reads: CASSQVTGWDEQFF. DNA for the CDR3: TGTGCCAGCAGCCAAGTCACCGGGTGGGATGAGCAGTTCTTC.

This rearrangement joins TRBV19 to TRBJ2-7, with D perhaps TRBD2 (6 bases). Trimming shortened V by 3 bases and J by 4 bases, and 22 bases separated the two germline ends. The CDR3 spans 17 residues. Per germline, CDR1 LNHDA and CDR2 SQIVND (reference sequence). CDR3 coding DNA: TGTGCCAGTAGTATCATGGATTCGAATTTGGAGGGGTACGAGCAGTACTTC. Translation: CASSIMDSNLEGYEQYF. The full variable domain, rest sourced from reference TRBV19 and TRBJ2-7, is DGGITQSPKYLFRKEGQNVTLSCEQNLNHDAMYWYRQDPGQGLRLIYYSQIVNDFQKGDIAEGYSVSREKKESFPLTVTSAQKNPTAFYLCASSIMDSNLEGYEQYFGPGTRLTVT.

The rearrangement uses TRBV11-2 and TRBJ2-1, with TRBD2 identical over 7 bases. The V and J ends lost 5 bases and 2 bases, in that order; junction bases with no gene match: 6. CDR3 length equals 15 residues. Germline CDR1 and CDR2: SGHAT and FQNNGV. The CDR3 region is CASSPLADPYNEQFF. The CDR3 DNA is TGTGCCAGCAGCCCTCTAGCGGACCCCTACAATGAGCAGTTCTTC.

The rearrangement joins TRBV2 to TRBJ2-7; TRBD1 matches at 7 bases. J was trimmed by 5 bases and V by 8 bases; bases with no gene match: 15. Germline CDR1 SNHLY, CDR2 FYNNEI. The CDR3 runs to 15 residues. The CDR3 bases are TGTGCCAGCCCCCCCAAACCGGGACAGATGGACGAGCAGTACTTC. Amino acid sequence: CASPPKPGQMDEQYF.

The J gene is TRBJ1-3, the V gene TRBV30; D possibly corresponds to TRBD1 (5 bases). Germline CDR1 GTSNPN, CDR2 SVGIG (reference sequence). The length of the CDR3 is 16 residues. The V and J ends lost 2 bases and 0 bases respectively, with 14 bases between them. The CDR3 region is CAWSHPGLISGNTIYF. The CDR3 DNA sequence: TGTGCCTGGAGTCATCCGGGACTGATCTCTGGAAACACCATATATTTT. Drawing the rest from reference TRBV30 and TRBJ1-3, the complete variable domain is SQTIHQWPATLVQPVGSPLSLECTVEGTSNPNLYWYRQAAGRGLQLLFYSVGIGQISSEVPQNLSASRPQDRQFILSSKKLLLSDSGFYLCAWSHPGLISGNTIYFGEGSWLTVV.

The CDR3 nucleotides read TGTGCCAGCAGCCAAGTTTACGACAACCCCTATGGCTACACCTTC. Translation: CASSQVYDNPYGYTF. This sequence joins TRBV14 and TRBJ1-2, with no clear D. The CDR3 is made up of 15 amino acids. V was pared by 1 base and J by 4 bases, with 13 bases between. Germline CDR1 and CDR2: SGHDN and FVKESK. Drawing the rest from reference TRBV14 and TRBJ1-2, the complete variable domain is EAGVTQFPSHSVIEKGQTVTLRCDPISGHDNLYWYRRVMGKEIKFLLHFVKESKQDESGMPNNRFLAERTGGTYSTLKVQPAELEDSGVYFCASSQVYDNPYGYTFGSGTRLTVV.

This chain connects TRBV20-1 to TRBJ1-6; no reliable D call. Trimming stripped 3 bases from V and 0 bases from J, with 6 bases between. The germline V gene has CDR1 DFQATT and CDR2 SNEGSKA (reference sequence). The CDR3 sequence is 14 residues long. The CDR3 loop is CSASLRSYNSPLHF. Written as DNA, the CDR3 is TGCAGTGCTAGTCTCCGCTCCTATAATTCACCCCTCCACTTT.